This passage covers 31 T cell receptor beta chains from one sample sequenced in a study of shared clonotypes between healthy human individuals. This table comes from immunoSEQ multiplex PCR, and its TCRdb copy is limited to in-frame clones, with some not included. Seen here are under 1,100,000 clones, approximately 72% observed once, and the top ten hold about 1.4%. Sequenced input: memory CD4+ T cells sorted from blood. Subset here: CD45RA-negative fraction. The source is a man between 18 and 35 years old in good health.

This clone was detected once. The chain recombines TRBV5-6 with TRBJ2-2; D is undetermined. The CDR3 is 12 amino acids. The germline V gene encodes CDR1 SGHDT and CDR2 YYEEEE. V was cut by 4 bases and J by 5 bases, with 6 bases left in between. CDR3 bases: TGTGCCAGCAGCCCCGCAACCGGGGAGCTGTTTTTT. Translation gives CASSPATGELFF.

The chain has TRBV9 and TRBJ2-1; possibly TRBD1 or TRBD2 for D (5 bases each). The CDR3 loop spans 14 amino acids. Germline assignment: CDR1 SGDLS and CDR2 YYNGEE. V was clipped by 0 bases and J by 9 bases, with 13 bases between them. The CDR3 DNA sequence: TGTGCCAGCAGCGTAGAGGGGACCCGGAGTGAGCAGTTCTTC. Translating it yields CASSVEGTRSEQFF.

Of note for this clone: This may be a read error: a much more frequent sequence differs by one nucleotide. This sample includes further DNA sequences coding for the same CDR3. The chain combines TRBV14 with TRBJ2-5; D gene uncertain. This CDR3 region has 11 residues. Trimming pared 6 bases from V and 5 bases from J, leaving 7 bases between. CDR1 and CDR2 (germline): SGHDN, FVKESK. The DNA for the CDR3 is TGTGCCAGCAGTCTCGGCGAGACCCAGTACTTC. Translation: CASSLGETQYF.

Concerning this clone itself: This CDR3 is also generated by other DNA sequences in the sample. The rearrangement uses TRBV2 and TRBJ2-5; D remains unclear. V was pared by 6 bases and J by 3 bases, with 5 bases between. The CDR3 runs to 11 residues. Germline CDR1 reads SNHLY; CDR2 reads FYNNEI. Here the CDR3 DNA reads TGTGCCAGCAGAACTAAAGAGACCCAGTACTTC. Its translation: CASRTKETQYF.

This chain links TRBV11-2 with TRBJ1-1; unclear D gene. Germline V CDR1 and CDR2: SGHAT, FQNNGV. The CDR3 spans 13 residues. V was shortened by 4 bases and J by 8 bases, with 14 bases between the two germline ends. CDR3 residues: CASSSTLPGEAFF. CDR3 DNA sequence: TGTGCCAGCAGCTCAACCTTGCCGGGGGAAGCTTTCTTT.

This clone has a handful of counts. A single base separates this from a much larger clone, so it may be a read error. This sample includes further DNA sequences coding for the same CDR3. This chain connects TRBV28 to TRBJ1-1; 9 nucleotides line up with TRBD1. Germline loops: CDR1 MDHEN, CDR2 SYDVKM. The CDR3 is 14 residues long. The trim removed 6 bases at V and 1 base at J, leaving 3 bases unmatched. The CDR3 DNA is TGTGCCAGCAGCTCGGGACAGGGGAACACTGAAGCTTTCTTT. This codes for CASSSGQGNTEAFF.

About this clone itself: Other DNA sequences in this specimen translate into the identical CDR3. The J gene is TRBJ2-5, the V gene TRBV2, with D unresolved. Trimming removed 2 bases at V and 6 bases at J, with 7 bases between. The germline V gene has CDR1 SNHLY and CDR2 FYNNEI. The CDR3 totals 12 residues. CDR3 bases: TGTGCCAGCAGTGAAAGTGGGAAGACCCAGTACTTC. Its protein product is CASSESGKTQYF. The full variable domain, with the rest looked up from reference TRBV2 and TRBJ2-5, is EPEVTQTPSHQVTQMGQEVILRCVPISNHLYFYWYRQILGQKVEFLVSFYNNEISEKSEIFDDQFSVERPDGSNFTLKIRSTKLEDSAMYFCASSESGKTQYFGPGTRLLVL.

The V call is TRBV6-6, the J call TRBJ2-7; D possibly corresponds to TRBD1 (5 bases). CDR3 size: 15 residues. Germline lookup yields CDR1 MNHNY and CDR2 SVGAGI (reference sequence). The V end was cut by 2 bases, the J end by 1 base, with 12 bases between. The CDR3 bases are TGTGCCAGCAGTTACCAAGACAGACCTTCCTACGAGCAGTACTTC. Translating it yields CASSYQDRPSYEQYF.

The rearrangement uses TRBV7-2 and TRBJ2-2, with D tentatively TRBD1 (6 bases). Germline V CDR1 and CDR2: SGHTA, FQGNSA. This CDR3 has 15 residues. V gave up 3 bases and J gave up 4 bases, with 12 bases separating them. The CDR3, as DNA: TGTGCCAGCAGCTTCGTACAGGGCGGCACCGGGGAGCTGTTTTTT. As protein: CASSFVQGGTGELFF.

The CDR3 DNA is TGTGCCAGCAGCCCGAGCGGGAGCACCGGGGAGCTGTTTTTT. As protein: CASSPSGSTGELFF. The V and J genes are TRBV11-3 and TRBJ2-2, with 8 bases matching TRBD2. Germline V gene lookup returns CDR1 SGHNT and CDR2 YENEEA. The CDR3 has 14 amino acids. V lost 5 bases and J lost 4; bases outside the gene matches: 3. Based on the CDR3 plus reference TRBV11-3 and TRBJ2-2, the full variable domain is EAGVVQSPRYKIIEKKQPVAFWCNPISGHNTLYWYLQNLGQGPELLIRYENEEAVDDSQLPKDRFSAERLKGVDSTLKIQPAELGDSAVYLCASSPSGSTGELFFGEGSRLTVL.

The genes are TRBV27 and TRBJ1-5; perhaps TRBD1 as D (5 bases). The CDR3 sequence is 14 residues long. V was cut by 3 bases and J by 6 bases, with 12 bases left in between. Germline CDR1 and CDR2: MNHEY and SMNVEV (reference sequence). The CDR3 sequence is CASSFKGAGQPQHF. CDR3 coding DNA: TGTGCCAGCAGTTTTAAAGGGGCCGGTCAGCCCCAGCATTTT.

This clone was found once. This sequence joins TRBV10-3 and TRBJ2-2; 7 nucleotides align to TRBD1. Per the germline V gene, CDR1 is ENHRY and CDR2 is SYGVKD. The CDR3 length is 15 residues. After removal of 11 bases from V and 0 bases from J, the junction contained 9 bases not matched to a gene. Here the CDR3 reads CAVGETGTNTGELFF. DNA of the CDR3: TGTGCCGTAGGAGAGACAGGGACGAACACCGGGGAGCTGTTTTTT.

The V and J genes are TRBV28 and TRBJ2-7; weak D call: TRBD2 (6 bases). The CDR3 is 15 residues long. V was cut by 7 bases and J by 4 bases, with 20 bases left in between. CDR1 and CDR2 (germline): MDHEN, SYDVKM. The CDR3 coding sequence is TGTGCCAGCACCCCACTTAGCGGCGGTCGGTACGAGCAGTACTTC. Residues: CASTPLSGGRYEQYF.

The rearrangement uses TRBV2 and TRBJ2-7, with TRBD2 matching over 10 bases. J lost 1 base, V lost 8 bases, and 8 bases had no gene match. CDR3 length: 15 residues. Germline CDR1 reads SNHLY; CDR2 reads FYNNEI. CDR3 amino acids: CASAYLAGVSYEQYF. CDR3 DNA: TGTGCCAGCGCTTACCTAGCGGGGGTTTCCTACGAGCAGTACTTC.

This clone occurred a few times. The CDR3 nucleotides read TGCAGCGTTGTCCCCGCGGGGGGGAGCACAGATACGCAGTATTTT. This sequence encodes CSVVPAGGSTDTQYF. This chain connects TRBV29-1 to TRBJ2-3, with 9 positions matching TRBD2. There are 15 residues in the CDR3. Trimming at V came to 4 bases and at J to 0 bases, leaving 5 bases not matched to a gene. Looked up from germline, CDR1 is SQVTM and CDR2 is ANQGSEA.

This rearrangement joins TRBV7-2 to TRBJ1-1; a possible D gene is TRBD1 (5 bases). The V end lost 8 bases, the J end lost 2 bases, and 21 bases lay between the germline ends. There are 16 residues in the CDR3. Germline CDR1 reads SGHTA; CDR2 reads FQGNSA. The chain's CDR3 is CASGSPRGGGNTEAFF. The DNA of the CDR3 is TGTGCCAGCGGTTCCCCCCGGGGCGGGGGTAACACTGAAGCTTTCTTT.

The chain combines TRBV18 with TRBJ1-3, with 11 nucleotides matching TRBD1. The V gene end was trimmed by 4 bases and the J gene end by 0 bases; junction bases not matched to a gene: 2. This CDR3 is built from 16 residues. Germline V lookup: CDR1 KGHSH, CDR2 LQKENI. CDR3 loop: CASSRGTGGSGNTIYF. In DNA, the CDR3 is TGTGCCAGCTCACGAGGGACAGGGGGCTCTGGAAACACCATATATTTT.

This clone was seen ten or more times. The CDR3, as DNA: TGTGCCAGCAGCTTCAGTCGTGAGGGCCCGGCCCTCCACTTT. This gives the protein CASSFSREGPALHF. The chain couples TRBV6-1 to TRBJ1-6; D not certain. The germline V and J ends were trimmed by 6 bases and 14 bases, with 20 bases remaining between them. Germline V gene sequence: CDR1 MNHNS, CDR2 SASEGT. The CDR3 loop spans 14 amino acids.

A word on this clone: Other nucleotide sequences in the sample specify the same CDR3. V usage is TRBV2 and J usage is TRBJ2-2, with TRBD1 matching 10 bases. Germline CDR1 is SNHLY and CDR2 is FYNNEI. CDR3 length: 14 amino acids. V gave up 7 bases and J gave up 5 bases; unmatched junction bases: 4. CDR3 DNA sequence: TGTGCCAGCACGGGACAGGGGTCAACCGGGGAGCTGTTTTTT. It is translated as CASTGQGSTGELFF. The entire variable domain, with the rest obtained from reference TRBV2 and TRBJ2-2, is as follows: EPEVTQTPSHQVTQMGQEVILRCVPISNHLYFYWYRQILGQKVEFLVSFYNNEISEKSEIFDDQFSVERPDGSNFTLKIRSTKLEDSAMYFCASTGQGSTGELFFGEGSRLTVL.

V gene TRBV5-1 combines with J gene TRBJ2-2, with D unclear. From germline, CDR1 is SGHRS and CDR2 YFSETQ. The CDR3 sequence is 15 residues long. V shed 2 bases and J shed 3 bases, with 11 bases lying between them. The CDR3 DNA reads TGCGCCAGCAGCTTAGGGCAGACACACACCGGGGAGCTGTTTTTT. It codes for CASSLGQTHTGELFF.

V gene TRBV19 combines with J gene TRBJ1-1; no reliable D call. V dropped 6 bases and J dropped 1 base, with 6 bases sitting between them. Per germline, CDR1 LNHDA and CDR2 SQIVND (reference sequence). The CDR3 covers 12 residues. CDR3 region: CASRFWNTEAFF. As DNA, the CDR3 is TGTGCCAGTAGATTCTGGAACACTGAAGCTTTCTTT.

The V and J genes are TRBV10-2 and TRBJ1-5; D might be TRBD1 (5 bases). The CDR3 runs 14 residues. Trimming shortened V by 3 bases and J by 3 bases, and 9 bases separated the two germline ends. The germline V gene has CDR1 WSHSY and CDR2 SAAADI. CDR3 in DNA: TGCGCCAGCAGTGACGGGGGAATCAATCAGCCCCAGCATTTT. Its translation: CASSDGGINQPQHF.

The rearrangement uses TRBV9 and TRBJ1-1, with 7 bases fitting TRBD1. Germline CDR1 reads SGDLS; CDR2 reads YYNGEE. The CDR3 is 15 residues long. The trim removed 4 bases at V and 4 bases at J, leaving 10 bases unmatched. The CDR3 nucleotides read TGTGCCAGCAGCCCTAGACAGGGTGTGACCACTGAAGCTTTCTTT. Protein sequence: CASSPRQGVTTEAFF.

The chain combines TRBV29-1 with TRBJ2-3; no reliable D call. This CDR3 is 12 amino acids long. V was shortened by 6 bases and J by 3 bases, with 10 bases between the two germline ends. Germline CDR1 is SQVTM and CDR2 is ANQGSEA. The CDR3 spells CSVLKGTDTQYF. The CDR3 DNA reads as TGCAGCGTCTTGAAGGGAACAGATACGCAGTATTTT.

Notes on this clone: At one of its ends the junction is not consistent with the germline gene, which may arise from a read error. The rearrangement joins TRBV5-1 to TRBJ2-1, with 12 bases aligning to TRBD2. From germline, CDR1 is SGHRS and CDR2 YFSETQ. This CDR3 has 16 amino acids. CDR3 in DNA: TGCGCCAGCAGATTGGGTATCCTAGCGGGAGGGCATGAGCAGTTCTTC. Translating it yields CASRLGILAGGHEQFF.

The chain joins TRBV2 to TRBJ2-2; TRBD2 matches 11 bases. Germline loops: CDR1 SNHLY, CDR2 FYNNEI. The CDR3 runs to 15 residues. The V gene end was trimmed by 7 bases and the J gene end by 4 bases; junction bases not matched to a gene: 5. This CDR3 reads CASKIAGGPTGELFF. Written as DNA, the CDR3 is TGTGCCAGCAAAATAGCGGGAGGGCCCACCGGGGAGCTGTTTTTT.

V is TRBV10-3 and J is TRBJ2-2; tentatively, D is TRBD1 (6 bases). V was trimmed by 9 bases and J by 7 bases, leaving 21 bases between them. The germline CDR1 and CDR2 sequences are ENHRY and SYGVKD. The CDR3 contains 15 residues. The CDR3 DNA sequence: TGTGCCATACCTATAGGGACAAACGTTGGCGGGGAGCTGTTTTTT. This translates into CAIPIGTNVGGELFF.

As concerns this clone: At the DNA level, this CDR3 is encoded by other sequences in the same sample as well. CDR3 sequence: CASSLSTDTQYF. The DNA of the CDR3 is TGTGCCAGCAGCTTATCCACAGATACGCAGTATTTT. The rearrangement links TRBV7-2 to TRBJ2-3; no clear D gene. The CDR3 loop spans 12 amino acids. Looked up from germline, CDR1 is SGHTA and CDR2 is FQGNSA. The V gene lost 2 bases and the J gene lost 2 bases, with 2 bases spanning the gap. Filled out from reference TRBV7-2 and TRBJ2-3, the complete variable domain reads GAGVSQSPSNKVTEKGKDVELRCDPISGHTALYWYRQSLGQGLEFLIYFQGNSAPDKSGLPSDRFSAERTGGSVSTLTIQRTQQEDSAVYLCASSLSTDTQYFGPGTRLTVL.

The chain employs TRBV14 and TRBJ2-3; D might be TRBD1 (5 bases). The length of the CDR3 is 15 residues. The V end was cut by 2 bases, the J end by 1 base, with 10 bases between. The germline V gene has CDR1 SGHDN and CDR2 FVKESK. The CDR3 DNA sequence: TGTGCCAGCAGCCAACCCCAGGGCGGCACAGATACGCAGTATTTT. This translates into CASSQPQGGTDTQYF.

The rearrangement joins TRBV7-8 to TRBJ1-5, with D perhaps TRBD1 (5 bases). Trimming shortened V by 5 bases and J by 2 bases, and 13 bases separated the two germline ends. Germline assignment: CDR1 SGHVS and CDR2 FQNEAQ. The CDR3 has 15 residues. In DNA form, the CDR3 reads TGTGCCAGCAGCCCCAGGGTAGATGGCAATCAGCCCCAGCATTTT. It yields the protein CASSPRVDGNQPQHF.

This chain connects TRBV7-3 to TRBJ2-5, with D unclear. V lost 3 bases and J lost 2, with 10 bases in between. CDR3 size: 14 residues. Looked up from germline, CDR1 is SGHTA and CDR2 is FQGTGA. This CDR3 reads CASSLDGKQETQYF. CDR3 in DNA: TGTGCCAGCAGCTTGGACGGAAAACAAGAGACCCAGTACTTC.